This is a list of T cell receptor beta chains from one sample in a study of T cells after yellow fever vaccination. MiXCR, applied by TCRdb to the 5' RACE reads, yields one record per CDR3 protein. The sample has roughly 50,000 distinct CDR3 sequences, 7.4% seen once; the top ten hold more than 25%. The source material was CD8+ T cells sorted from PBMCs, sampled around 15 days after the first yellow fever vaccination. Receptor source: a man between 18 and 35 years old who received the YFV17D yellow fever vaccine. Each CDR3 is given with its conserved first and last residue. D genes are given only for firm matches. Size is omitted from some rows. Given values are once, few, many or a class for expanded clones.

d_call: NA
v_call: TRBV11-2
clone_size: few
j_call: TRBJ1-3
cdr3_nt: TGTGCCAGCCATTTAGGGGATGCAGTAGCTGGAAACACCATATATTTT
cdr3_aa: CASHLGDAVAGNTIYF

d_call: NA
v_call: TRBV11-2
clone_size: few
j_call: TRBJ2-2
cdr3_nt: TGTGCCAGCAGCACCCACGGGACGTTAGGCGGGGAGCTGTTTTTT
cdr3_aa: CASSTHGTLGGELFF

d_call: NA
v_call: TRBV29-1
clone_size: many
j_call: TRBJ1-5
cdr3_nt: TGCAGCGTTGCCCGTGGGAGCAATCAGCCCCAGCATTTT
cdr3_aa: CSVARGSNQPQHF

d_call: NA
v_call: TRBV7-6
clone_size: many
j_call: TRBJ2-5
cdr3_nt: TGTGCCAGCAGCTTAGGAGGAAAGACCCAGTACTTC
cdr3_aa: CASSLGGKTQYF

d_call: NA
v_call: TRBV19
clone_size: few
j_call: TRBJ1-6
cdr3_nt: TGTGCCAGTAGTAGCGGTAGAGTACCCCTCCACTTT
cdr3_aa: CASSSGRVPLHF

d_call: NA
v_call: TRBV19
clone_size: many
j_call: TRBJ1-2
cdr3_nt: TGTGCCAGCAGGACAGCCGCTACAGGCTACACCTTC
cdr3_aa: CASRTAATGYTF

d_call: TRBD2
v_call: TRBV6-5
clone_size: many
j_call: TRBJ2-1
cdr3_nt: TGTGCCAGCAGTTACTTCGGGGGGAGCTCCTACAATGAGCAGTTCTTC
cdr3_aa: CASSYFGGSSYNEQFF

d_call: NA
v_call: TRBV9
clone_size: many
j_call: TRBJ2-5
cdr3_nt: TGTGCCAGCAGCGGATACGGGACGGGCGGTGAGACCCAGTACTTC
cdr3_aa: CASSGYGTGGETQYF

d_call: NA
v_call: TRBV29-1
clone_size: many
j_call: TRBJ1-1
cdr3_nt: TGCAGCGTGTTTGTTAACACTGAAGCTTTCTTT
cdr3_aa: CSVFVNTEAFF

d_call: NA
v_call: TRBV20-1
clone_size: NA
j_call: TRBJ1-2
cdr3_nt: TGCAGTGCTATAGATCCGAGGTCGGATGGCTACACCTTC
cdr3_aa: CSAIDPRSDGYTF

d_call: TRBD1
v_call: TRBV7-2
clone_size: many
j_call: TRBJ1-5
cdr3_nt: TGTGCCAGCAGCTTAGTTGTCGGGACAGCCAATCAGCCCCAGCATTTT
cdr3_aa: CASSLVVGTANQPQHF

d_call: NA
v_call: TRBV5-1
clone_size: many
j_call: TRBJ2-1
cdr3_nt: TGCGCCAGCAGCTACAGGGTTAATGAGCAGTTCTTC
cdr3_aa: CASSYRVNEQFF

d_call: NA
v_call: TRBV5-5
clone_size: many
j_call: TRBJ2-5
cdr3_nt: TGTGCCAGCAGCTCACAAGTCGGGTTGAACCAAGAGACCCAGTACTTC
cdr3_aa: CASSSQVGLNQETQYF